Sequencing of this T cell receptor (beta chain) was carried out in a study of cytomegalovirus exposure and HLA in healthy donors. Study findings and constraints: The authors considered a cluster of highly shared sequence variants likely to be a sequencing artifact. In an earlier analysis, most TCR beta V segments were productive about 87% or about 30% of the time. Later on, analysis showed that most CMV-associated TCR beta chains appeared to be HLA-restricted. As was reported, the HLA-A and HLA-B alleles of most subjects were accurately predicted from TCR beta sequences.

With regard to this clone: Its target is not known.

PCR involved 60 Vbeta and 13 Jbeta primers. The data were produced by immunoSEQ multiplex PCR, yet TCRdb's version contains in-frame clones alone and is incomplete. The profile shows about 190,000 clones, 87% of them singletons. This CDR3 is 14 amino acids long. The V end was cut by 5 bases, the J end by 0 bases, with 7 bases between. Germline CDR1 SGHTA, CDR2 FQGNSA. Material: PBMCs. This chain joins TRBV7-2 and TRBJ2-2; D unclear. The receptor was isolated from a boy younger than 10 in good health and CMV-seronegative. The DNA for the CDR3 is TGTGCCAGCAGCCCGTTCGCGAACACCGGGGAGCTGTTTTTT. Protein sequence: CASSPFANTGELFF. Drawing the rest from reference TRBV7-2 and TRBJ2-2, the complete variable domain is GAGVSQSPSNKVTEKGKDVELRCDPISGHTALYWYRQSLGQGLEFLIYFQGNSAPDKSGLPSDRFSAERTGGSVSTLTIQRTQQEDSAVYLCASSPFANTGELFFGEGSRLTVL.